This is a list of T cell receptor beta chains from one sample in a study of CD8 T cells in ankylosing spondylitis. From the 5' RACE reads, TCRdb called clonotypes with MiXCR, one entry per CDR3 protein. The sample has 50,000 to 60,000 distinct CDR3 sequences, 6% to 7.5% seen once. The sequencing sample was made of blood, either unsorted or a sorted T cell fraction (not recorded which). These receptors all stem from a female donor with ankylosing spondylitis or in good health (not recorded which). Each CDR3 is given without its conserved first and last residue. A D gene is named only where the DNA matches it firmly.

V,D,J,CDR3
TRBV11-2,TRBD1,TRBJ2-3,ASSRTGISDTQY
TRBV7-2,TRBD2,TRBJ2-3,ASSVLAGSPTDTQY
TRBV19,-,TRBJ2-7,ASSIGGTATYEQY
TRBV6-1,-,TRBJ1-1,ASRRTQNTEAF
TRBV20-1,-,TRBJ2-3,SARTSTSTDTQY
TRBV5-1,-,TRBJ2-3,ASSLGLSTDTQY
TRBV12-3/TRBV12-4,-,TRBJ2-5,ASSSMTGQETQY
TRBV10-3,-,TRBJ1-2,AISSDLNYGYT
TRBV20-1,-,TRBJ2-7,SASSRGSYEQY
TRBV12-3/TRBV12-4,-,TRBJ1-2,ASSPGGGYT
TRBV10-2,-,TRBJ1-2,ASRDTTGHYGYT
TRBV7-2,TRBD2,TRBJ2-1,ASTPRASGYNEQF
TRBV20-1,TRBD2,TRBJ2-2,SAPLTSGGTGELF
TRBV7-2,-,TRBJ2-3,ASSLMTDTQY
TRBV5-1,TRBD2,TRBJ2-3,ASSLARDYLFGNTQY
TRBV5-1,-,TRBJ1-1,ASSLTHEREAF
TRBV20-1,-,TRBJ1-5,SARDGGHLNQPQH
TRBV5-1,-,TRBJ1-1,ASSLGTDMNTEAF
TRBV7-2,TRBD1,TRBJ2-7,ASSLALTGWAYEQY
TRBV2,-,TRBJ1-1,ASSGRANTEAF
TRBV6-2/TRBV6-3,TRBD2,TRBJ2-7,ASSTGGYEQY
TRBV2,-,TRBJ1-1,AIYRAGGTEAF
TRBV5-1,-,TRBJ2-1,ASSLGATSYNEQF
TRBV20-1,TRBD1,TRBJ1-1,SASLGTVNTEAF
TRBV10-2,-,TRBJ1-1,ASSESGREAF
TRBV11-1,-,TRBJ2-7,ASRSGSEQY
TRBV5-1,-,TRBJ2-2,ASSLITGTIPGELF
TRBV2,TRBD2,TRBJ2-2,AFCCLGLAPIGDTGELF
TRBV29-1,TRBD1,TRBJ2-6,SAAQGARAGANVLT
TRBV20-1,TRBD1,TRBJ2-3,SALTGSSTDTQY
TRBV10-3,-,TRBJ1-1,AISEWEGPNTEAF
TRBV5-1,-,TRBJ1-1,ASSFGTPNTEAF
TRBV5-1,-,TRBJ2-2,ASSTGHTGELF
TRBV20-1,-,TRBJ2-2,SARGGGPNTGELF
TRBV11-2,-,TRBJ2-5,ASSPPMAQETQY
TRBV28,-,TRBJ1-5,ASSIRRGVLGSGQPQH
TRBV19,-,TRBJ1-1,ASSMGIAGNTEAF
TRBV12-3/TRBV12-4,-,TRBJ1-6,ASSLVSNYNSPLH
TRBV5-1,-,TRBJ2-2,ASSLFATANTGELF
TRBV14,-,TRBJ1-1,ASSQIRNTEAF
TRBV27,-,TRBJ2-2,ASSLSAGDWFGGELF
TRBV12-3/TRBV12-4,TRBD1,TRBJ1-5,AFSFLRDRVGLGNQPQH
TRBV4-3,TRBD1,TRBJ1-1,ASSHTQGQQAEAF
TRBV7-2,TRBD1,TRBJ1-1,ASSLPGTGNTEAF
TRBV20-1,-,TRBJ1-1,SARDASADNEAF
TRBV7-9,-,TRBJ2-1,ASSSDRGNEQF
TRBV4-3,-,TRBJ2-1,ASSQDVGSLQF
TRBV5-1,-,TRBJ1-3,ASSLSISSGNTIY
TRBV11-2,TRBD1,TRBJ2-1,ASSLAFGTAYNEQF
TRBV7-9,TRBD1,TRBJ1-5,ASSPRGGGGQPQH
TRBV9,-,TRBJ1-4,ASSGHQTGGNEKLF
TRBV7-2,-,TRBJ1-2,ASSRARGDYGYT
TRBV20-1,-,TRBJ1-1,APTLTNTEAF
TRBV29-1,-,TRBJ1-2,SIEGGYGYT
TRBV12-3/TRBV12-4,-,TRBJ1-2,ASSPRVSGYT
TRBV6-5,TRBD1,TRBJ1-5,ASSYDWTGVRQPQH
TRBV12-3/TRBV12-4,TRBD1,TRBJ1-2,ASSGTGGGGYT
TRBV12-3/TRBV12-4,TRBD2,TRBJ2-1,ASSFVGGRYNEQF
TRBV6-2/TRBV6-3,-,TRBJ1-2,ASSYPTARHPTPGYT
TRBV29-1,TRBD2,TRBJ2-2,SVVWGLRTGELF